The 5 T cell receptor beta chains in this list originate from one sample, sequenced in a study of blood T cell repertoires in COVID-19. Only in-frame clones appear in the TCRdb table, and some are missing; sequencing was by immunoSEQ multiplex PCR. The sample includes about 370,000 clones, 75% to 90% of them seen just once. Sequencing was done on a sample of PBMCs or T cells enriched from blood (not recorded which). Source of these receptors: a man aged 18 to 35 who had recovered from COVID-19.

The chain joins TRBV12-3 or TRBV12-4 to TRBJ1-2, with D possibly matching TRBD1 (5 bases). V was cut by 2 bases and J by 8 bases, with 9 bases left in between. This CDR3 contains 12 residues. Written as DNA, the CDR3 is TGTGCCAGCAGTTTAAAGGGGATCGGCTACACCTTC. This translates into CASSLKGIGYTF.

The chain couples TRBV2 to TRBJ1-1; no clear D. Germline lookup yields CDR1 SNHLY and CDR2 FYNNEI. CDR3 length: 15 amino acids. V was trimmed by 2 bases and J by 1 base, leaving 11 bases between them. CDR3 in amino acids: CASSEWWGANTEAFF. The CDR3 DNA follows: TGTGCCAGCAGTGAATGGTGGGGAGCGAACACTGAAGCTTTCTTT.

The chain joins TRBV28 to TRBJ1-5; TRBD1 is a possible D gene (6 bases). CDR3 length equals 14 residues. The V and J ends lost 7 bases and 7 bases respectively, with 17 bases between them. CDR1 MDHEN and CDR2 SYDVKM come from the germline V gene. This chain's CDR3 is CASNQGQGPQPQHF. DNA of the CDR3: TGTGCCAGCAACCAGGGACAAGGCCCCCAGCCCCAGCATTTT.

The genes are TRBV5-4 and TRBJ2-7, with 11 bases that match TRBD1. The germline gives CDR1 SGHNT, CDR2 YYREEE (reference sequence). V lost 4 bases and J lost 4; bases outside the gene matches: 7. The CDR3 runs 15 residues. The CDR3 reads CASSHPGQGGYEQYF. CDR3 nucleotide sequence: TGTGCCAGCAGCCATCCGGGACAGGGGGGATACGAGCAGTACTTC.

This chain joins TRBV30 and TRBJ2-7, with D possibly being TRBD1 (6 bases). CDR1 is GTSNPN and CDR2 is SVGIG in the germline V gene (reference sequence). The CDR3 consists of 13 residues. V was shortened by 4 bases and J by 1 base, with 11 bases between the two germline ends. For the CDR3, the DNA is TGTGCCTGGACTTCAGGGGCTTCCTACGAGCAGTACTTC. It specifies CAWTSGASYEQYF.